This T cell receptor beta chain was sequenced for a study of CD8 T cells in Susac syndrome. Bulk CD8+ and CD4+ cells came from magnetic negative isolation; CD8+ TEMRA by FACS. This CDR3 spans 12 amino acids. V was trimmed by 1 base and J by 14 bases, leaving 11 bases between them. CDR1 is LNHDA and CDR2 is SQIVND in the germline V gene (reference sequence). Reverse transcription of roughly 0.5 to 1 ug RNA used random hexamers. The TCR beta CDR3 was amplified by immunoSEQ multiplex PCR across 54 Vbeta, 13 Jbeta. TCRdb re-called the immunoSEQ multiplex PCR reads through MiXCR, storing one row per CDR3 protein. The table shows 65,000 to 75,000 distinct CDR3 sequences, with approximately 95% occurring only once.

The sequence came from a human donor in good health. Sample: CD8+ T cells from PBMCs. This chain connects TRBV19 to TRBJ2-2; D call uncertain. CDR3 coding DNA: TGTGCCAGTAGTATAGGGAAGAGCGTACTGTTTTTT. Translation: CASSIGKSVLFF.